This T cell receptor beta chain was documented in a study of graft-versus-host responses after intestinal transplantation. The length of the CDR3 is 15 residues. V lost 5 bases, J lost 5 bases, and 11 bases stayed unmatched. Germline CDR1 SGHVS, CDR2 FQNEAQ. Using immunoSEQ multiplex PCR, the repertoire was profiled, and TCRdb retains in-frame clones only, with some absent. Among about 120,000 clones listed, approximately 90% were seen once. Of note for this clone: As yet, its antigen is unknown.

This TCR was recovered from a human donor who received an intestinal transplant. The chain links TRBV7-8 to TRBJ2-7; TRBD2 matches 8 bases. Material: unstimulated CD4+ T cells sorted from spleen or lymph node cells, obtained before intestinal transplant. CDR3 DNA: TGTGCCAGCAGCCAGCGGGAGAGCCTCGCCAACGAGCAGTACTTC. Translating it yields CASSQRESLANEQYF.